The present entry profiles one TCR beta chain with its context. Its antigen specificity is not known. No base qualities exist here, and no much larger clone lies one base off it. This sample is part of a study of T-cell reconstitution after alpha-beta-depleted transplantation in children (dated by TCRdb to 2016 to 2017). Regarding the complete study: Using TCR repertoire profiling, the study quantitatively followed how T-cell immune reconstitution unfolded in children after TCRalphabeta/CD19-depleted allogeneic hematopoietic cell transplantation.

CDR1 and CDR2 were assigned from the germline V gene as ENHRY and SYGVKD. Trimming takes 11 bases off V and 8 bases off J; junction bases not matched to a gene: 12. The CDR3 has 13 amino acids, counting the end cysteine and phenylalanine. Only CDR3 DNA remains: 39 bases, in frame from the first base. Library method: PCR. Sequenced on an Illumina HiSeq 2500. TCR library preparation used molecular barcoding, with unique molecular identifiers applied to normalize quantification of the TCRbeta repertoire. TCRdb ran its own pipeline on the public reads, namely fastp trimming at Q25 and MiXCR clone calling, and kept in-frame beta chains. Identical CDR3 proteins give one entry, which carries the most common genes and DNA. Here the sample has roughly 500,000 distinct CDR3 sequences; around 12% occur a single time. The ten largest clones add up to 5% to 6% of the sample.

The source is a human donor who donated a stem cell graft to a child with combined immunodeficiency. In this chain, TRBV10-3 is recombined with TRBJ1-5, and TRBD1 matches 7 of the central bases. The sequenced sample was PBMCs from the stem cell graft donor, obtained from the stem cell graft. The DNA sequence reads TGTGCCGTCTGGACAGGAGGGTTCGAGCCCCAGCATTTT. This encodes CAVWTGGFEPQHF.